This T cell receptor beta chain appears in the sequencing data of a study of CD8 T cells in ankylosing spondylitis. Germline loops: CDR1 SGHRS, CDR2 YFSETQ. Trimming stripped 4 bases from V and 4 bases from J, with 17 bases between. The CDR3 has 15 residues. In TCRdb, the 5' RACE reads were re-called with MiXCR into one record per CDR3 protein. Altogether roughly 670,000 distinct CDR3 sequences are present, around 17% being singletons, with the ten largest covering under 20%. Details on this clonotype: Antigen: not known.

Study outcomes and limitations: Ankylosing spondylitis blood appeared to carry a characteristic TCR beta motif of seven to nine highly homologous variants.

The sequencing input was blood, either unsorted or a sorted T cell fraction (not recorded which). The receptor's source is a male donor with ankylosing spondylitis. This chain connects TRBV5-1 to TRBJ1-1; possibly TRBD1 for D (6 bases). CDR3 in amino acids: CASSADGGGGTEAFF. The CDR3 nucleotides are TGCGCCAGCAGCGCCGACGGGGGGGGCGGCACTGAAGCTTTCTTT.